This T cell receptor beta chain appears in the sequencing data of a study of vaccination effects on CD4 cells after COVID-19. Some clones are missing from TCRdb's copy, which holds only in-frame ones; the method was immunoSEQ multiplex PCR. Of approximately 30,000 clones listed, about 66% are singletons. Before sequencing, viral peptide pools were used by the ViraFEST assay to expand antigen-specific CD4+ T cells. The culture ran for 10 days before CD4+ T cells were isolated. Half the medium was replaced with IL-2 medium on days 3 and 7. Study-level points and caveats: Substantial clonal contraction characterized both infection- and vaccine-induced clones late after vaccination.

Germline V gene data show CDR1 as SGHTA and CDR2 as FQGNSA. Trimming took 5 bases from V and 0 from J, leaving 17 bases between them. The length of the CDR3 is 16 residues. As regards this clone: Its specificity is unknown.

The origin of this receptor is a human donor who received a COVID-19 vaccine. Here the sequenced sample was CD4+ T cells from PBMCs cultured with HCoV-229E spike peptides, taken before COVID-19 vaccination. This rearrangement joins TRBV7-2 to TRBJ2-7; D might be TRBD2 (5 bases). Here the CDR3 DNA reads TGTGCCAGCAGCCTCCTTAGGGCGGGCCGCTCCTACGAGCAGTACTTC. Protein product: CASSLLRAGRSYEQYF.